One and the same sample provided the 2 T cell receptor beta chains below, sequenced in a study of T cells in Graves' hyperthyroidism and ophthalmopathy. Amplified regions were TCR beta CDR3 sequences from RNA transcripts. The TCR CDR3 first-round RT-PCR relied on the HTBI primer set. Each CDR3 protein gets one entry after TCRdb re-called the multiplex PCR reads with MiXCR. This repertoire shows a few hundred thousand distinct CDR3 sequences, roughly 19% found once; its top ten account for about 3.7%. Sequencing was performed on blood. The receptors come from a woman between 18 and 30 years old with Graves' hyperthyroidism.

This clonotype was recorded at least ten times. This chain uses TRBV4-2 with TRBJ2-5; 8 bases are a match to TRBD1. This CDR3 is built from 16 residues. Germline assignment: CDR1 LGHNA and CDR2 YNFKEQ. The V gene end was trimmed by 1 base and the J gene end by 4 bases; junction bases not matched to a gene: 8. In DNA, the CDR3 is TGTGCCAGCAGCCAAGGCCGAGCAGGGGGCACAGAGACCCAGTACTTC. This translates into CASSQGRAGGTETQYF.

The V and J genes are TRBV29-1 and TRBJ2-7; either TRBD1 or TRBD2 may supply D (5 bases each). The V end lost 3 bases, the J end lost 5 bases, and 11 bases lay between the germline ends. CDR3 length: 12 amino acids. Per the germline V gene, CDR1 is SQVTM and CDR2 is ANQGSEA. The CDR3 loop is CSVDAGSNEQYF. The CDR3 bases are TGCAGCGTTGACGCAGGGAGCAACGAGCAGTACTTC.